Listed below are T cell receptor beta chains from one sample, sequenced in a study of blood T cell repertoires in COVID-19. Produced via immunoSEQ multiplex PCR; TCRdb's table is partial and in-frame only. The sample shows tens of thousands of clones, over 80% of them seen only once. The sequenced sample was peripheral blood. Receptors were obtained from a woman over 75 with active or convalescent COVID-19. CDR3s include the opening cysteine and the closing phenylalanine or tryptophan. Each record gives: CDR3 length, J gene, clone size, D gene, V gene, CDR3 DNA, CDR3 protein. A D gene is named only where the DNA matches it firmly. Clone size is not always given. Where it is, it says once, few, many or a class for expanded clones.

>13|TRBJ2-7|.|.|TRBV7-2
TGTGCCAGCAGCTCGGCGTTTGCGGCGGAGCAGTACTTC
CASSSAFAAEQYF
>18|TRBJ2-1|.|TRBD2|TRBV19
TGTGCCAGTAGTCGAAGGGGTCTAGCGGGAGGGGGTCACAATGAGCAGTTCTTC
CASSRRGLAGGGHNEQFF
>16|TRBJ2-5|.|TRBD2|TRBV11-1
TGTGCCAGCAGCCTCGAACTAGCGGGGGGAACTTCGACCCAGTACTTC
CASSLELAGGTSTQYF
>13|TRBJ1-2|.|TRBD1|TRBV28
TGTGCCAGCAGTCTGACAGGGGGCGACGGCTACACCTTC
CASSLTGGDGYTF
>14|TRBJ2-5|.|TRBD1|TRBV5-4
TGTGCCAGCAGCTTGGCCGGGACAGAAGAGACCCAGTACTTC
CASSLAGTEETQYF
>15|TRBJ2-1|.|TRBD2|TRBV6-2/TRBV6-3
TGTGCCAGCAGTACCGGGACTAGCGGGGCTAATGAGCAGTTCTTC
CASSTGTSGANEQFF
>19|TRBJ2-1|few|TRBD2|TRBV13
TGTGCCAGCAGCCCGCCGGCCCCACTACTAGCGGCCCCCTACAATGAGCAGTTCTTC
CASSPPAPLLAAPYNEQFF
>14|TRBJ1-1|.|TRBD1|TRBV30
TGTGCCTGGGATTTGACAGGGTGGAACACTGAAGCTTTCTTT
CAWDLTGWNTEAFF
>14|TRBJ1-1|few|.|TRBV7-3
TGTGCCAGCAGCTTAATGGGTAGCGGCACTGAAGCTTTCTTT
CASSLMGSGTEAFF
>12|TRBJ1-1|.|TRBD1|TRBV25-1
TGTGCCAGCTCGGGACAGGGACTCCAAGCTTTCTTT
CASSGQGLQAFF
>15|TRBJ1-6|once|.|TRBV19
TGTGCCAGTAGCACCGGACAGAGTTCCCATTCACCCCTCCACTTT
CASSTGQSSHSPLHF
>13|TRBJ1-6|.|.|TRBV19
TGTGCCAGTAGTATAGCCCAGAATTCACCCCTCCACTTT
CASSIAQNSPLHF
>15|TRBJ2-7|.|TRBD2|TRBV7-8
TGTGCCAGCAGCCCGCGGGGGGAAACGCCCTACGAGCAGTACTTC
CASSPRGETPYEQYF
>14|TRBJ1-2|few|.|TRBV11-2
TGTGCCAGCAGCTTAGTGGGCGCGAACTATGGCTACACCTTC
CASSLVGANYGYTF
>14|TRBJ2-5|.|TRBD1|TRBV7-9
TGTGCCAGCAGCCACCGGGACAGGGCAGAGACCCAGTACTTC
CASSHRDRAETQYF
>16|TRBJ1-2|few|TRBD1|TRBV4-2
TGTGCCAGCAGCCAAGAAGGGGAGGGACAGGTCTATGGCTACACCTTC
CASSQEGEGQVYGYTF
>12|TRBJ1-1|.|.|TRBV6-5
TGTGCCAGCAACGATCGGGAGTCTCGGGCTTTCTTT
CASNDRESRAFF
>12|TRBJ2-7|.|.|TRBV9
TGTGCCAGCAGCGGGGCAGGGGACGAGCAGTACTTC
CASSGAGDEQYF
>13|TRBJ1-3|.|.|TRBV6-6
TGTGCCAGCACCGTAACTTTGGGAAACACCATATATTTT
CASTVTLGNTIYF
>17|TRBJ2-1|.|TRBD2|TRBV5-1
TGCGCCAGCAGCTTGGGAGGTCCACTAGCGTCTAACAATGAGCAGTTCTTC
CASSLGGPLASNNEQFF